Presented here are 31 T cell receptor beta chains from one specimen sequenced in a study of siplizumab effects on memory and regulatory T cells. Data came from immunoSEQ multiplex PCR; TCRdb stores just in-frame clones and leaves some out. The sample yields 100,000 to 110,000 clones, approximately 91% seen once. Sample: CD4+ T cells sorted from blood. Source of these receptors: a human donor in good health.

The chain carries TRBV5-1 and TRBJ2-1; 11 nucleotides line up with TRBD2. Trimming removed 3 bases from V and 0 bases from J; junction bases left unmatched: 17. From germline, CDR1 is SGHRS and CDR2 YFSETQ. The CDR3 extends over 21 amino acids. The CDR3 protein is CASSSYPSLAGGSSSYNEQFF. The CDR3 DNA is TGCGCCAGCAGCTCGTACCCGTCGCTAGCGGGGGGCTCAAGCTCCTACAATGAGCAGTTCTTC.

This chain links TRBV18 with TRBJ1-2; TRBD1 agrees at 10 bases. The V segment lost 3 bases and the J segment 6 bases; nucleotides outside the gene matches: 7. The CDR3 is 15 residues long. Per the germline V gene, CDR1 is KGHSH and CDR2 is LQKENI. CDR3 in amino acids: CASSPVTGTGDGYTF. As DNA, the CDR3 is TGTGCCAGCTCACCGGTCACCGGGACAGGGGATGGCTACACCTTC.

The V call is TRBV4-1, the J call TRBJ1-1, with 7 bases identical to TRBD1. In germline, CDR1 is MGHRA, CDR2 YSYEKL. The CDR3 loop spans 16 amino acids. The J segment lost 14 bases and the V segment lost 3 bases, leaving 21 bases of the junction unmatched. The CDR3 region is CASSQQVGTDPLRRFF. The CDR3 nucleotides are TGCGCCAGCAGCCAGCAGGTTGGGACAGACCCCTTACGGCGCTTCTTT.

This chain uses TRBV5-5 with TRBJ1-6; 7 positions match TRBD1. The germline V gene has CDR1 SGHKS and CDR2 YYEKEE (reference sequence). The CDR3 length is 16 residues. The V gene end was trimmed by 2 bases and the J gene end by 6 bases; junction bases not matched to a gene: 8. In DNA form, the CDR3 reads TGTGCCAGCAGCTTAGTAGTGGCAGGGGGTAATTCACCCCTCCACTTT. This encodes CASSLVVAGGNSPLHF.

The chain recombines TRBV7-2 with TRBJ1-6, with 8 bases that match TRBD1. Trimming cost V 1 base and J 10 bases; bases outside gene matches: 9. Per the germline V gene, CDR1 is SGHTA and CDR2 is FQGNSA. The CDR3 extends over 16 amino acids. This chain's CDR3 is CASSLVRQGTGSPLHF. The CDR3 DNA sequence: TGTGCCAGCAGCTTAGTACGACAGGGGACGGGGTCACCCCTCCACTTT. The full variable domain, in which reference TRBV7-2 and TRBJ1-6 provide the parts outside the CDR3, is GAGVSQSPSNKVTEKGKDVELRCDPISGHTALYWYRQSLGQGLEFLIYFQGNSAPDKSGLPSDRFSAERTGGSVSTLTIQRTQQEDSAVYLCASSLVRQGTGSPLHFGNGTRLTVT.

In this sample, this clone turned up once. The genes are TRBV30 and TRBJ2-5; D is possibly TRBD2 (5 bases). CDR1 and CDR2 (germline): GTSNPN, SVGIG (reference sequence). The germline V and J ends were trimmed by 1 base and 5 bases, with 14 bases remaining between them. The length of the CDR3 is 14 residues. CDR3 bases: TGTGCCTGGAGTGGCGATTCCGGCGGGGAGACCCAGTACTTC. Amino acids: CAWSGDSGGETQYF.

As DNA, the CDR3 is TGTGCCAGCTCACAAAGACAGGGGATGGATGAAAAACTGTTTTTT. Translation gives CASSQRQGMDEKLFF. The rearrangement joins TRBV18 to TRBJ1-4, with 8 nucleotides matching TRBD1. Germline CDR1 reads KGHSH; CDR2 reads LQKENI. This CDR3 spans 15 amino acids. V lost 4 bases and J lost 6; bases outside the gene matches: 7.

The chain has TRBV12-5 and TRBJ2-1; D might be TRBD1 (6 bases). CDR3 length: 13 residues. V lost 0 bases to trimming and J lost 9 bases, with 9 bases between them. CDR1 LGHNT and CDR2 FRNRAP come from the germline V gene. The CDR3 region has the DNA TGTGCTAGTGGTTTGGTCCGGGACACTGAGCAGTTCTTC. Protein sequence: CASGLVRDTEQFF.

This chain uses TRBV28 with TRBJ1-1, with D possibly TRBD1 on 6 matching bases. The germline V gene encodes CDR1 MDHEN and CDR2 SYDVKM. The CDR3 spans 15 residues. The germline V and J ends were trimmed by 1 base and 4 bases, with 13 bases remaining between them. Here the CDR3 DNA reads TGTGCCAGCAGTTTATTGGGGGGGCGCGGCACTGAAGCTTTCTTT. It codes for CASSLLGGRGTEAFF.

The rearrangement joins TRBV4-2 to TRBJ2-4; maybe TRBD1 (6 bases). Trimming took 5 bases from V and 8 from J, leaving 19 bases between them. The CDR3 is made up of 15 amino acids. Germline-derived CDR1 and CDR2 are LGHNA and YNFKEQ. The chain's CDR3 is CASSWGQGPLDIQYF. The CDR3 nucleotides read TGTGCCAGCAGCTGGGGGCAAGGGCCCTTAGACATTCAGTACTTC.

The chain carries TRBV9 and TRBJ1-1; D possibly corresponds to TRBD1 (5 bases). V lost 5 bases to trimming and J lost 1 base, with 15 bases between them. Per germline, CDR1 SGDLS and CDR2 YYNGEE. This CDR3 is 15 amino acids long. The CDR3 DNA is TGTGCCAGCAGTGATTATAAAGGACAGAACACTGAAGCTTTCTTT. Amino acids: CASSDYKGQNTEAFF.

V usage is TRBV29-1 and J usage is TRBJ1-1; the D is unclear. The CDR3 has 13 residues. Germline CDR1 is SQVTM and CDR2 is ANQGSEA. V lost 6 bases and J 5 bases, leaving 16 bases between the germline ends. The CDR3 DNA reads as TGCAGCGTGAACCCGGGCCGAGAGACTGAAGCTTTCTTT. It yields the protein CSVNPGRETEAFF.

V usage is TRBV27 and J usage is TRBJ2-5, with 7 nucleotides matching TRBD1. The CDR3 covers 14 residues. After removal of 5 bases from V and 2 bases from J, the junction contained 5 bases not matched to a gene. CDR1 and CDR2 (germline): MNHEY, SMNVEV (reference sequence). CDR3: CASSPGQRQETQYF. Written as DNA, the CDR3 is TGTGCCAGCAGTCCGGGACAGCGTCAAGAGACCCAGTACTTC.

The V gene is TRBV6-5, the J gene TRBJ1-3; a weak D match, TRBD1 (5 bases). V was shortened by 7 bases and J by 5 bases, with 15 bases between the two germline ends. Germline V gene data show CDR1 as MNHEY and CDR2 as SVGAGI. There are 14 residues in the CDR3. CDR3 coding DNA: TGTGCCAGCACTTCTGTCGGGGGACGAAACACCATATATTTT. Translating it yields CASTSVGGRNTIYF.

The chain uses TRBV6-5 and TRBJ1-1; no clear D. This CDR3 is 15 amino acids long. The germline V gene encodes CDR1 MNHEY and CDR2 SVGAGI. V shed 2 bases and J shed 2 bases, with 12 bases lying between them. CDR3 DNA: TGTGCCAGCAGTTACCGGGGAAGGGCCAACACTGAAGCTTTCTTT. Protein product: CASSYRGRANTEAFF.

V usage is TRBV6-5 and J usage is TRBJ1-4; 11 nucleotides align to TRBD1. The V and J ends lost 6 bases and 10 bases, in that order; junction bases with no gene match: 10. Looked up from germline, CDR1 is MNHEY and CDR2 is SVGAGI. The CDR3 covers 15 residues. Here the CDR3 DNA reads TGTGCCAGCAGCCAACTCGGACAGGGGGCGGGAAAACTGTTTTTT. Its protein product is CASSQLGQGAGKLFF.

The chain uses TRBV5-4 and TRBJ2-3; D could derive from TRBD1 or TRBD2 (5 bases each). The V gene's germline CDR1 is SGHNT and CDR2 YYREEE (reference sequence). The CDR3 length is 15 residues. V shed 2 bases and J shed 2 bases, with 12 bases lying between them. Written as DNA, the CDR3 is TGTGCCAGCAGCTTTTTCGGGACGGCCACAGATACGCAGTATTTT. Residues: CASSFFGTATDTQYF.

The chain employs TRBV10-3 and TRBJ1-3; D call uncertain. This CDR3 region has 14 residues. The germline V and J ends were trimmed by 4 bases and 1 base, with 8 bases remaining between them. CDR1 and CDR2 (germline): ENHRY, SYGVKD. For the CDR3, the DNA is TGTGCCATCAGTGTATTCGAATCTGGAAACACCATATATTTT. Translated: CAISVFESGNTIYF.

The chain uses TRBV11-2 and TRBJ2-5; the match to TRBD1 covers 9 bases. CDR1 SGHAT and CDR2 FQNNGV come from the germline V gene. V lost 5 bases to trimming and J lost 3 bases; unmatched junction nucleotides: 1. The CDR3 runs to 13 residues. CDR3 coding DNA: TGTGCCAGCAGCAGGGACAGGGAAGAGACCCAGTACTTC. Protein sequence: CASSRDREETQYF.

The chain combines TRBV18 with TRBJ2-7; D perhaps matches TRBD2 (5 bases). Trimming stripped 2 bases from V and 1 base from J, with 9 bases between. The CDR3 runs to 14 residues. The germline V gene has CDR1 KGHSH and CDR2 LQKENI. CDR3 DNA sequence: TGTGCCAGCTCACCATCTGGCGGGTCCTACGAGCAGTACTTC. It yields the protein CASSPSGGSYEQYF.

The V call is TRBV15, the J call TRBJ1-2; D is unresolved. The V and J ends lost 0 bases and 3 bases respectively, with 11 bases between them. This CDR3 comprises 15 residues. Looked up from germline, CDR1 is LNHNV and CDR2 is YYDKDF (reference sequence). In DNA form, the CDR3 reads TGTGCCACCAGCAGAGAATCGGCCGGATACTATGGCTACACCTTC. This sequence encodes CATSRESAGYYGYTF.

The chain joins TRBV19 to TRBJ1-4; a weak D match, TRBD1 (6 bases). Germline CDR1 reads LNHDA; CDR2 reads SQIVND (reference sequence). V was pared by 6 bases and J by 4 bases, with 6 bases between. There are 12 residues in the CDR3. CDR3 sequence: CASRQGNEKLFF. The CDR3 region has the DNA TGTGCCAGTAGACAGGGTAATGAAAAACTGTTTTTT.

The V and J genes are TRBV18 and TRBJ2-1, with D uncertain. Trimming removed 3 bases at V and 8 bases at J, with 8 bases between. This CDR3 has 12 residues. Germline loops: CDR1 KGHSH, CDR2 LQKENI. The CDR3 spells CASSPMYDEQFF. The CDR3 nucleotides read TGTGCCAGCTCACCTATGTACGATGAGCAGTTCTTC.

The CDR3 spells CASSSLRGPRWPQHF. The DNA for the CDR3 is TGTGCCAGCAGCTCCCTCAGGGGACCGAGGTGGCCCCAGCATTTT. The V call is TRBV7-4, the J call TRBJ1-5; TRBD1 might be the D (6 bases). The CDR3 runs to 15 residues. V was clipped by 4 bases and J by 9 bases, with 19 bases between them. The V gene's germline CDR1 is SGHVT and CDR2 SQSDAQ.

The chain couples TRBV27 to TRBJ1-2, with D possibly being TRBD1 (5 bases). The CDR3 length is 16 residues. The germline CDR1 and CDR2 sequences are MNHEY and SMNVEV (reference sequence). The V end was cut by 3 bases, the J end by 2 bases, with 16 bases between. The CDR3 nucleotides read TGTGCCAGCAGTTTCTTGGTTACAGGAAAGAACTATGGCTACACCTTC. Its protein product is CASSFLVTGKNYGYTF.

The gene calls are TRBV7-9 and TRBJ2-7, with a possible D match to TRBD1 (7 bases). The CDR3 is 14 residues long. The V and J ends lost 4 bases and 1 base respectively, with 11 bases between them. Germline CDR1 reads SEHNR; CDR2 reads FQNEAQ (reference sequence). The CDR3 reads CASSSRGVSYEQYF. Here the CDR3 DNA reads TGTGCCAGCAGCTCCAGGGGGGTATCCTACGAGCAGTACTTC.

This clone was seen only once. V gene TRBV7-3 combines with J gene TRBJ2-5; D is possibly TRBD2 (5 bases). Germline CDR1 and CDR2: SGHTA and FQGTGA. This CDR3 spans 15 amino acids. Between the trimmed V and J ends, which lost 1 base and 0 bases, there was a span of 9 bases. The CDR3 nucleotides are TGTGCCAGCAGCTTAATTCCCGGGGACCAAGAGACCCAGTACTTC. Translating gives CASSLIPGDQETQYF.

In its sample, this clone was seen once. CDR3 loop: CASSPPGLYEQYF. The CDR3 DNA reads TGTGCCAGCAGCCCGCCCGGCCTCTACGAGCAGTACTTC. The chain couples TRBV11-2 to TRBJ2-7, with no clear D. Germline V lookup: CDR1 SGHAT, CDR2 FQNNGV. V lost 5 bases to trimming and J lost 3 bases, with 11 bases between them. CDR3 size: 13 residues.

CDR3 nucleotides: TGTGCCATCAGTGACGGGTTCCAAGAGACCCAGTACTTC. Amino acids: CAISDGFQETQYF. The chain combines TRBV10-3 with TRBJ2-5; D unresolved. This CDR3 region has 13 residues. V was pared by 3 bases and J by 1 base, with 6 bases between. Per germline, CDR1 ENHRY and CDR2 SYGVKD.

The V and J genes are TRBV7-2 and TRBJ2-5; D gene ambiguous. CDR3 length: 15 amino acids. Trimming stripped 2 bases from V and 1 base from J, with 11 bases between. Germline CDR1 SGHTA, CDR2 FQGNSA. The CDR3 nucleotides read TGTGCCAGCAGCTTAAATCACCTCGTCCAAGAGACCCAGTACTTC. Its protein product is CASSLNHLVQETQYF. The full variable domain, rest sourced from reference TRBV7-2 and TRBJ2-5, is GAGVSQSPSNKVTEKGKDVELRCDPISGHTALYWYRQSLGQGLEFLIYFQGNSAPDKSGLPSDRFSAERTGGSVSTLTIQRTQQEDSAVYLCASSLNHLVQETQYFGPGTRLLVL.

The chain uses TRBV5-1 and TRBJ1-3; 7 bases match TRBD1. The CDR3 contains 15 residues. Germline CDR1 and CDR2: SGHRS and YFSETQ. V was pared by 4 bases and J by 0 bases, with 4 bases of the junction left unmatched. DNA for the CDR3: TGCGCCAGCAGCCCGGGACAGAGCTCTGGAAACACCATATATTTT. Encoded protein: CASSPGQSSGNTIYF.